One sample yielded the 30 T cell receptor beta chains listed below, sequenced in a study of control samples from healthy donors and cancer patients. The assay was immunoSEQ multiplex PCR, and TCRdb's table has in-frame clones only and misses some. Found here are 60,000 to 75,000 clones, roughly 85% of them singletons; the top ten hold 4.5% to 6%. The sequenced material came from blood. Receptors were obtained from a man aged 35 to 55 in good health.

This clone was picked up one time. The chain links TRBV15 to TRBJ2-7, with a tentative D call TRBD2 (6 bases). Trimming cost V 6 bases and J 0 bases, with 6 bases left between them. This CDR3 spans 12 amino acids. The germline gives CDR1 LNHNV, CDR2 YYDKDF (reference sequence). The CDR3 sequence: CATREGSYEQYF. The CDR3 DNA follows: TGTGCCACCAGGGAGGGCTCCTACGAGCAGTACTTC.

V is TRBV5-1 and J is TRBJ1-2; D not resolved. Germline CDR1 is SGHRS and CDR2 is YFSETQ. V lost 0 bases, J lost 1 base, and 4 bases lay in between. This CDR3 comprises 13 residues. The CDR3 is CASSLADNYGYTF. The CDR3 region has the DNA TGCGCCAGCAGCTTGGCAGATAACTATGGCTACACCTTC. Drawing the rest from reference TRBV5-1 and TRBJ1-2, the complete variable domain is KAGVTQTPRYLIKTRGQQVTLSCSPISGHRSVSWYQQTPGQGLQFLFEYFSETQRNKGNFPGRFSGRQFSNSRSEMNVSTLELGDSALYLCASSLADNYGYTFGSGTRLTVV.

This clone was found a few times. The V gene is TRBV5-1, the J gene TRBJ2-1; TRBD1 matches at 9 bases. CDR1 SGHRS and CDR2 YFSETQ come from the germline V gene. The V segment lost 3 bases and the J segment 9 bases; nucleotides outside the gene matches: 4. The CDR3 runs to 13 residues. CDR3 DNA sequence: TGCGCCAGCAGCTCGGACAGGGGCGGTGAGCAGTTCTTC. Translation gives CASSSDRGGEQFF.

This clone was seen only once. The V call is TRBV5-6, the J call TRBJ2-3, with 9 nucleotides matching TRBD1. The V gene's germline CDR1 is SGHDT and CDR2 YYEEEE. The CDR3 is made up of 19 amino acids. Germline trimming cut 2 bases from V and 1 base from J; bases unmatched to any gene: 14. CDR3 coding DNA: TGTGCCAGCAGCTTTGTTCTGGGACAGGGTTTGATCGGCACAGATACGCAGTATTTT. It is translated as CASSFVLGQGLIGTDTQYF.

The CDR3 is CASTWGTKQPQHF. In DNA form, the CDR3 reads TGTGCCAGCACGTGGGGGACGAAGCAGCCCCAGCATTTT. This rearrangement joins TRBV28 to TRBJ1-5; D might be TRBD1 (5 bases). V lost 7 bases and J lost 7, with 14 bases in between. There are 13 residues in the CDR3. The germline gives CDR1 MDHEN, CDR2 SYDVKM.

V usage is TRBV9 and J usage is TRBJ2-5; 8 nucleotides match TRBD2. Germline loops: CDR1 SGDLS, CDR2 YYNGEE. The CDR3 is 17 residues long. J lost 5 bases, V lost 3 bases, and 15 bases had no gene match. CDR3 in DNA: TGTGCCAGCAGCGGGATCCCTGGGCGGGGGGCCCAGGAGACCCAGTACTTC. This translates into CASSGIPGRGAQETQYF. Full variable domain (outside the CDR3, taken from reference TRBV9 and TRBJ2-5): DSGVTQTPKHLITATGQRVTLRCSPRSGDLSVYWYQQSLDQGLQFLIQYYNGEERAKGNILERFSAQQFPDLHSELNLSSLELGDSALYFCASSGIPGRGAQETQYFGPGTRLLVL.

The V and J genes are TRBV9 and TRBJ2-7, with D perhaps TRBD1 (6 bases). V shed 0 bases and J shed 5 bases, with 6 bases lying between them. Germline V gene data show CDR1 as SGDLS and CDR2 as YYNGEE. The CDR3 extends over 12 amino acids. CDR3 sequence (DNA): TGTGCCAGCAGCGTAGCAGGGGACGAGCAGTACTTC. This translates into CASSVAGDEQYF.

The count of this clone is one. V is TRBV6-1 and J is TRBJ1-6, with unresolved D. This CDR3 has 15 amino acids. CDR1 and CDR2 from the germline V gene are MNHNS and SASEGT. Between the trimmed V and J ends, which lost 2 bases and 6 bases, there was a span of 11 bases. In DNA form, the CDR3 reads TGTGCCAGCAGTGAAAGGGAACTTCTTAATTCACCCCTCCACTTT. Translation: CASSERELLNSPLHF.

The chain joins TRBV21-1 to TRBJ1-1. TRBV21-1 is a known pseudogene. The CDR3 is made up of 15 amino acids. The CDR3 here is CASSFNRRVNTEAFF. The CDR3 nucleotides read TGTGCCAGCAGCTTTAACAGGAGGGTGAACACTGAAGCTTTCTTT.

CDR3 amino acids: CASSLQRGGADTQYF. CDR3 nucleotides: TGTGCCAGCAGCCTCCAGCGGGGGGGTGCAGATACGCAGTATTTT. This chain links TRBV7-2 with TRBJ2-3, with 10 bases identical to TRBD2. The CDR3 is made up of 15 amino acids. The germline V gene has CDR1 SGHTA and CDR2 FQGNSA. The trim removed 5 bases at V and 4 bases at J, leaving 6 bases unmatched.

The chain carries TRBV7-3 and TRBJ1-1; D possibly corresponds to TRBD1 (5 bases). The V end was cut by 5 bases, the J end by 1 base, with 11 bases between. The CDR3 totals 14 residues. Germline CDR1 SGHTA, CDR2 FQGTGA. CDR3 sequence (DNA): TGTGCCAGCAGCCCCCAGGGCAGGAACACTGAAGCTTTCTTT. Translation gives CASSPQGRNTEAFF.

The rearrangement joins TRBV24-1 to TRBJ1-6; D not resolved. This CDR3 comprises 18 residues. Per germline, CDR1 KGHDR and CDR2 SFDVKD. V was pared by 7 bases and J by 0 bases, with 18 bases between. The CDR3, as DNA: TGTGCCACCAGGCCCTTTAGGAGAGTCCGCTCCTATAATTCACCCCTCCACTTT. This gives the protein CATRPFRRVRSYNSPLHF.

The rearrangement links TRBV9 to TRBJ2-2; weak D call: TRBD2 (6 bases). The CDR3 covers 15 residues. Germline V gene sequence: CDR1 SGDLS, CDR2 YYNGEE. The V end lost 4 bases, the J end lost 8 bases, and 18 bases lay between the germline ends. CDR3 sequence (DNA): TGTGCCAGCAGCCAGAGGACTACCTTAGGGGGGGAGCTGTTTTTT. This translates into CASSQRTTLGGELFF.

V and J are TRBV5-3 and TRBJ2-2, with 10 bases fitting TRBD1. TRBV5-3 belongs to the ORF category, with a function that is uncertain. The CDR3 contains 15 residues. Trimming removed 5 bases from V and 3 bases from J; junction bases left unmatched: 4. The DNA of the CDR3 is TGTGCCAGAAGGAGGACAGGGGGTTACACCGGGGAGCTGTTTTTT. Translated, it gives CARRRTGGYTGELFF.

The chain couples TRBV24-1 to TRBJ2-3; the match to TRBD2 covers 10 bases. The germline CDR1 and CDR2 sequences are KGHDR and SFDVKD. Trimming took 4 bases from V and 4 from J; bases not matched to a gene: 7. This CDR3 comprises 16 residues. This chain's CDR3 is CATSDTLAGVPDTQYF. The CDR3 DNA reads TGTGCCACCAGTGACACCCTAGCGGGAGTCCCAGATACGCAGTATTTT.

This clone was seen a handful of times. The chain is built from TRBV7-2 and TRBJ2-7, with 7 bases lining up with TRBD2. Unmatched junction bases numbered 6, after V lost 4 bases and J lost 3 bases. Germline values: CDR1 SGHTA, CDR2 FQGNSA. The CDR3 contains 14 residues. The CDR3 protein is CASSWWGEGYEQYF. The CDR3 coding sequence is TGTGCCAGCAGCTGGTGGGGGGAGGGCTACGAGCAGTACTTC.

This clone was recorded only once. The CDR3 reads CASSKNRGLGTDTQYF. The CDR3 nucleotides are TGTGCCAGCAGCAAAAATAGGGGACTAGGGACAGATACGCAGTATTTT. V gene TRBV11-1 combines with J gene TRBJ2-3, with TRBD2 identical over 8 bases. CDR1 and CDR2 from the germline V gene are SGHAT and FQDESV (reference sequence). The length of the CDR3 is 16 residues. Trimming cost V 5 bases and J 3 bases; bases outside gene matches: 10.

V gene TRBV6-5 combines with J gene TRBJ1-1; D gene unclear. The germline V gene has CDR1 MNHEY and CDR2 SVGAGI. This CDR3 has 13 residues. V dropped 2 bases and J dropped 1 base, with 5 bases sitting between them. As DNA, the CDR3 is TGTGCCAGCAGTTACGACCCGAACACTGAAGCTTTCTTT. Protein product: CASSYDPNTEAFF.

This chain links TRBV4-3 with TRBJ2-7, with D possibly being TRBD1 (6 bases). CDR3 length: 16 amino acids. Germline lookup yields CDR1 LGHNA and CDR2 YSLEER. V was cut by 1 base and J by 0 bases, with 13 bases left in between. CDR3 in DNA: TGCGCCAGCAGCCAAGGGTGGGGGCCCAGCTCCTACGAGCAGTACTTC. Protein: CASSQGWGPSSYEQYF.

DNA for the CDR3: TGTGCCAGCTCACAGGGGTTGGAGGGAAACACCATATATTTT. Its protein product is CASSQGLEGNTIYF. The J gene is TRBJ1-3, the V gene TRBV27; 7 bases align to TRBD1. The CDR3 runs 14 residues. The germline gives CDR1 MNHEY, CDR2 SMNVEV (reference sequence). After removal of 8 bases from V and 4 bases from J, the junction contained 8 bases not matched to a gene.

J is TRBJ2-1 and V is TRBV7-2; D is undetermined. The CDR3 has 16 residues. Germline V lookup: CDR1 SGHTA, CDR2 FQGNSA. The V end was cut by 2 bases, the J end by 10 bases, with 21 bases between. CDR3 sequence (DNA): TGTGCCAGCAGCTTAAAAGGCTCTACCCTGCAGCACGAGCAGTTCTTC. Its translation: CASSLKGSTLQHEQFF.

V usage is TRBV7-2 and J usage is TRBJ2-1, with D tentatively TRBD2 (6 bases). The germline CDR1 and CDR2 sequences are SGHTA and FQGNSA. Trimming pared 2 bases from V and 0 bases from J, leaving 14 bases between. The CDR3 is made up of 17 amino acids. This chain's CDR3 is CASSLNAPGVSYNEQFF. CDR3 in DNA: TGTGCCAGCAGCTTAAATGCCCCGGGAGTCTCCTACAATGAGCAGTTCTTC.

This clone was observed a few times. The genes are TRBV28 and TRBJ2-5; the match to TRBD2 covers 7 bases. This CDR3 comprises 16 residues. Germline-derived CDR1 and CDR2 are MDHEN and SYDVKM. Losses at the gene ends were 6 bases for V and 1 base for J; bases not matched to a gene: 11. The CDR3 region has the DNA TGTGCCAGCAGCCGAACGGATTGGGGGGGCCAAGAGACCCAGTACTTC. Amino acids: CASSRTDWGGQETQYF.

V is TRBV4-3 and J is TRBJ2-7; D could derive from TRBD1 or TRBD2 (5 bases each). The germline gives CDR1 LGHNA, CDR2 YSLEER. Between the trimmed V and J ends, which lost 1 base and 2 bases, there was a span of 12 bases. The CDR3 is 15 amino acids. This CDR3 reads CASSQGAQGPYEQYF. In DNA form, the CDR3 reads TGCGCCAGCAGCCAAGGGGCCCAGGGACCCTACGAGCAGTACTTC.

The chain recombines TRBV15 with TRBJ1-1; maybe TRBD1 (5 bases). Per germline, CDR1 LNHNV and CDR2 YYDKDF (reference sequence). V was trimmed by 1 base and J by 4 bases, leaving 13 bases between them. The length of the CDR3 is 15 residues. The CDR3 coding sequence is TGTGCCACCAGCAGAGGGGGCGAGGGAATCACTGAAGCTTTCTTT. It codes for CATSRGGEGITEAFF.

The chain is built from TRBV7-2 and TRBJ1-5; possibly TRBD1 for D (5 bases). The germline CDR1 and CDR2 sequences are SGHTA and FQGNSA. With 4 bases removed from V and 2 bases from J, the gap between germline ends came to 15 bases. The CDR3 consists of 16 residues. The CDR3 DNA follows: TGTGCCAGCAGCTCCTACCAGGGTACGGGCAATCAGCCCCAGCATTTT. It specifies CASSSYQGTGNQPQHF.

The V call is TRBV7-2, the J call TRBJ1-2; D gene uncertain. Trimming removed 5 bases from V and 3 bases from J, with 10 bases in between. Per the germline V gene, CDR1 is SGHTA and CDR2 is FQGNSA. This CDR3 spans 13 amino acids. CDR3 coding DNA: TGTGCCAGCAGCCCGAGTATGGACTATGGCTACACCTTC. Residues: CASSPSMDYGYTF. Based on the CDR3 plus reference TRBV7-2 and TRBJ1-2, the full variable domain is GAGVSQSPSNKVTEKGKDVELRCDPISGHTALYWYRQSLGQGLEFLIYFQGNSAPDKSGLPSDRFSAERTGGSVSTLTIQRTQQEDSAVYLCASSPSMDYGYTFGSGTRLTVV.

This clone was counted once. The J gene is TRBJ1-2, the V gene TRBV7-9, with D possibly being TRBD1 (6 bases). V lost 5 bases to trimming and J lost 1 base, with 14 bases between them. The CDR3 runs 15 residues. Germline assignment: CDR1 SEHNR and CDR2 FQNEAQ (reference sequence). This CDR3 reads CASSHHEQGNYGYTF. CDR3 in DNA: TGTGCCAGCAGCCATCACGAACAGGGTAACTATGGCTACACCTTC.

The chain is built from TRBV5-4 and TRBJ1-1; 7 bases are shared with TRBD1. The CDR3 extends over 16 amino acids. Germline CDR1 reads SGHNT; CDR2 reads YYREEE (reference sequence). V dropped 4 bases and J dropped 0; count of bases not matched to a gene: 9. Here the CDR3 reads CASSRGQRNLNTEAFF. Written as DNA, the CDR3 is TGTGCCAGCAGCCGGGGACAGAGGAATTTGAACACTGAAGCTTTCTTT.

CDR3 region: CASARDSNSPLHF. DNA of the CDR3: TGCGCCAGCGCCCGGGACAGCAATTCACCCCTCCACTTT. V gene TRBV5-1 combines with J gene TRBJ1-6; 7 nucleotides align to TRBD1. Germline loops: CDR1 SGHRS, CDR2 YFSETQ. J lost 7 bases, V lost 7 bases, and 5 bases had no gene match. The CDR3 loop spans 13 amino acids.